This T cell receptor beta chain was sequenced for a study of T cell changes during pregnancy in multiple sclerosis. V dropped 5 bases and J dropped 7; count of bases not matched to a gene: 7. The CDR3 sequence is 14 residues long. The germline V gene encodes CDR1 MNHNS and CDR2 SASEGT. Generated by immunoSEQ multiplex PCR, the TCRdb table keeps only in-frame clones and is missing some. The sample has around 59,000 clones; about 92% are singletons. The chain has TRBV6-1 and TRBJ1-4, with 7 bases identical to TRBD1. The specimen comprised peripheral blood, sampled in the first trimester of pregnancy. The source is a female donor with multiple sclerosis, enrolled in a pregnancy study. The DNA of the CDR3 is TGTGCCAGCAGTAAAACAGGGGCGGGTGAAAAACTGTTTTTT. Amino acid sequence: CASSKTGAGEKLFF.